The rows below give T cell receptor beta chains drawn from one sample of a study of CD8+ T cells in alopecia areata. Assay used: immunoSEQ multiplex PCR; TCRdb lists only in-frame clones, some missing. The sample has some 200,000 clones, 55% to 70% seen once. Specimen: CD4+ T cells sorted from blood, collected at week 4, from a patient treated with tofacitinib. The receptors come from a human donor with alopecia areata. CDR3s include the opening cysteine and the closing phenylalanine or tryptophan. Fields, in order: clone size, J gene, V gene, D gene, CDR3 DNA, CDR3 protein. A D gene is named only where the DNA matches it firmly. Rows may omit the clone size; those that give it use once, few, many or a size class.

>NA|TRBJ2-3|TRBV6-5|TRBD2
TGTGCCACCCGGACTAGCGGGGGGACCACAGATACGCAGTATTTT
CATRTSGGTTDTQYF
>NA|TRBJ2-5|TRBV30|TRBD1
TGTGCCTGGAGTTCCTTAGGGACAGGGGTCGGAGAGACCCAGTACTTC
CAWSSLGTGVGETQYF
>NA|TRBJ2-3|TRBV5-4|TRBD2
TGTGCCAGCGGATCTAGCGGGGAGGATACGCAGTATTTT
CASGSSGEDTQYF
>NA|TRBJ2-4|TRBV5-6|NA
TGTGCCAGCAGTAAGCTTCTAGCCAAAAACATTCAGTACTTC
CASSKLLAKNIQYF
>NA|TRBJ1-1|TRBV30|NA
TGTGCCTGGAGTGTCGAGGCCCGCCTTGAAGCTTTCTTT
CAWSVEARLEAFF
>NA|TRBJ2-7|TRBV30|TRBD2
TGTGCCTGGAGTGGGGGACTAGGGTACTACGAGCAGTACTTC
CAWSGGLGYYEQYF
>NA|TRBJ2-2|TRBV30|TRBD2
TGTGCCTGGAGGCAGCGGGGGGCGAACACCGGGGAGCTGTTTTTT
CAWRQRGANTGELFF
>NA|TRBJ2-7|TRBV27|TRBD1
TGTGCCAGCAGTTTCACCGGACAGGGGGCATACGAGCAGTACTTC
CASSFTGQGAYEQYF
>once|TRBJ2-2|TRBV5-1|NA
TGCGCCAGCAGCTTCGAACGGGGGAGAAACACCGGGGAGCTGTTTTTT
CASSFERGRNTGELFF
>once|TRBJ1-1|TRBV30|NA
TGTGCCTCCCACATCGGGAGGAGTGAAGCTTTCTTT
CASHIGRSEAFF
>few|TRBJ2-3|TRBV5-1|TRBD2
TGCGCCAGCAGCTCGGGACTACCGGAGGTAGATACGCAGTATTTT
CASSSGLPEVDTQYF
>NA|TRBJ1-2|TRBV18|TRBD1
TGTGCCAGCTCCACACAGGGGGCGAGATCCGGGCCAGGCTACACCTTC
CASSTQGARSGPGYTF
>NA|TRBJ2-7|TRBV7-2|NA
TGTGCCAGCAGCTTCAAGGGCGATGACTCCTACGAGCAGTACTTC
CASSFKGDDSYEQYF
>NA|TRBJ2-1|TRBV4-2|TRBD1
TGTGCCAGCAGCCTCGGGACAGGGTCCCACAATGAGCAGTTCTTC
CASSLGTGSHNEQFF
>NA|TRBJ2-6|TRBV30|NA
TGTGCCTGGAGGGGCAGGGCAGTCTCTGGGGCCAACGTCCTGACTTTC
CAWRGRAVSGANVLTF
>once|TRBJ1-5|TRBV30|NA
TGTGCCTGGAGTGTACAGGGCAAACAGCCCCAGCATTTT
CAWSVQGKQPQHF
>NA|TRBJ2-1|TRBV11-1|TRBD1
TGTGCCAGCAGCGCCGACAGGGAAGATGAGCAGTTCTTC
CASSADREDEQFF
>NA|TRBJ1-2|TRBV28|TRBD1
TGTGCCAGCAGTGGACAGGGGGCTGAATATGGCTACACCTTC
CASSGQGAEYGYTF
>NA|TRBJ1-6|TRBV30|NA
TGTGCCTGGACCCTGTCGGGCGTCTATAATTCACCCCTCCACTTT
CAWTLSGVYNSPLHF
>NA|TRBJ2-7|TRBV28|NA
TGTGCCAGCAGTTTTAGGTCGCGGTACGAGCAGTACTTC
CASSFRSRYEQYF
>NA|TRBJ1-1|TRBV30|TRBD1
TGTGCCTGGAGTGTAGGGACAGCCTTGAACACTGAAGCTTTCTTT
CAWSVGTALNTEAFF
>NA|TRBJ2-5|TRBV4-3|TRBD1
TGCGCCAGCAGCCAAGGGACAGGGGAAGAGACCCAGTACTTC
CASSQGTGEETQYF
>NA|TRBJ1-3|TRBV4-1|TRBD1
TGCGCCAGCAGCCGGACAGGCCTCTCTGGAAACACCATATATTTT
CASSRTGLSGNTIYF